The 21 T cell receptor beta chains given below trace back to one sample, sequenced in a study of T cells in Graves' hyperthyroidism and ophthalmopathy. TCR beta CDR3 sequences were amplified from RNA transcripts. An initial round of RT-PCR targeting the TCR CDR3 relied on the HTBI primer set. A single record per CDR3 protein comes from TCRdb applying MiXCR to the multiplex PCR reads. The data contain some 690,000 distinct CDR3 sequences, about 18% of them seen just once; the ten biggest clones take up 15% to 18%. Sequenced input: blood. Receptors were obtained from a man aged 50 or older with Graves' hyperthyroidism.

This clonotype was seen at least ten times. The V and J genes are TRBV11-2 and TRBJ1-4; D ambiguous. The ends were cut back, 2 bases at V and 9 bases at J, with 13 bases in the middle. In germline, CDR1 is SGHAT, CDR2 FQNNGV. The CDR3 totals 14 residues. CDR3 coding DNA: TGTGCCAGCAGCTTATGGGAGGATAGAAAAAAACTGTTTTTT. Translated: CASSLWEDRKKLFF.

DNA for the CDR3: TGCAGTGCTAGAGAAGGTAGCGGATACACAGATACGCAGTATTTT. Translating gives CSAREGSGYTDTQYF. The chain joins TRBV20-1 to TRBJ2-3; D possibly corresponds to TRBD2 (6 bases). V was cut by 0 bases and J by 2 bases, with 12 bases left in between. CDR1 is DFQATT and CDR2 is SNEGSKA in the germline V gene (reference sequence). CDR3 length: 15 residues.

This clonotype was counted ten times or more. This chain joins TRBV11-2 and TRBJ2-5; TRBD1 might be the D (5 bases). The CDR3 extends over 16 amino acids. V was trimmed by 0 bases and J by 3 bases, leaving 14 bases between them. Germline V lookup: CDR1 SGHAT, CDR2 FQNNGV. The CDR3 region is CASSLDPRRVEETQYF. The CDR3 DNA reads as TGTGCCAGCAGCTTAGATCCTCGCAGGGTGGAAGAGACCCAGTACTTC.

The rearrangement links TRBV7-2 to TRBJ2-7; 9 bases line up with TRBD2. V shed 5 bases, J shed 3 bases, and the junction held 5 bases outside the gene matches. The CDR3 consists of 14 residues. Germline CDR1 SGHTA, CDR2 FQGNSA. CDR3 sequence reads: CASSVGTSHYEQYF. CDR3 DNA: TGTGCCAGCAGCGTCGGGACTAGCCACTACGAGCAGTACTTC.

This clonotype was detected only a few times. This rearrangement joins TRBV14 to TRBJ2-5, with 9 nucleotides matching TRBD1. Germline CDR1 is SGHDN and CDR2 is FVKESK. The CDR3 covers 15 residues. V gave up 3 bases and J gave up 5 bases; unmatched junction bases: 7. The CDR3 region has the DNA TGTGCCAGCAGCCAGAGGACAGGGGCCCGGGAGACCCAGTACTTC. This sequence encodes CASSQRTGARETQYF.

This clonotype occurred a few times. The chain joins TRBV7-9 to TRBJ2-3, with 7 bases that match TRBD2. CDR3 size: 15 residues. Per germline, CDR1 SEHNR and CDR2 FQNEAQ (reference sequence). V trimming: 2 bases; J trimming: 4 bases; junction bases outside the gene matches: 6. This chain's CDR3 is CASSLSSGGSDTQYF. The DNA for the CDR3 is TGTGCCAGCAGCTTAAGCTCGGGAGGATCAGATACGCAGTATTTT. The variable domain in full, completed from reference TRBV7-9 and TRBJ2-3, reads DTGVSQNPRHKITKRGQNVTFRCDPISEHNRLYWYRQTLGQGPEFLTYFQNEAQLEKSRLLSDRFSAERPKGSFSTLEIQRTEQGDSAMYLCASSLSSGGSDTQYFGPGTRLTVL.

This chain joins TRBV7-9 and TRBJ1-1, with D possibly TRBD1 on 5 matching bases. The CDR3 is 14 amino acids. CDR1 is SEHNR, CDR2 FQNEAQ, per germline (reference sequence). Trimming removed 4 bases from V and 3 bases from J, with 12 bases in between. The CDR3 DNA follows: TGTGCCAGCAGCTACCGGGACGGATACACTGAAGCTTTCTTT. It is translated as CASSYRDGYTEAFF.

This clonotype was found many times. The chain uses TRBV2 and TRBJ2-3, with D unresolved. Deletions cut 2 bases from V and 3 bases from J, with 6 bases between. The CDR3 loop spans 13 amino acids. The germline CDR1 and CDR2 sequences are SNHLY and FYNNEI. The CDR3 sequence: CASSERLTDTQYF. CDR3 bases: TGTGCCAGCAGTGAACGGTTGACAGATACGCAGTATTTT. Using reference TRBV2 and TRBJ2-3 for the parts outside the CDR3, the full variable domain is EPEVTQTPSHQVTQMGQEVILRCVPISNHLYFYWYRQILGQKVEFLVSFYNNEISEKSEIFDDQFSVERPDGSNFTLKIRSTKLEDSAMYFCASSERLTDTQYFGPGTRLTVL.

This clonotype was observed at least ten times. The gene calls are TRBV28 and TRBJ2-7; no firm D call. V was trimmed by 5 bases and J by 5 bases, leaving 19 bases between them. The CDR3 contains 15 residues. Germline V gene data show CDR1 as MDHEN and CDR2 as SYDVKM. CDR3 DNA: TGTGCCAGCAGTCCTCCCCTACCCGGCGTAGACGAGCAGTACTTC. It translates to CASSPPLPGVDEQYF.

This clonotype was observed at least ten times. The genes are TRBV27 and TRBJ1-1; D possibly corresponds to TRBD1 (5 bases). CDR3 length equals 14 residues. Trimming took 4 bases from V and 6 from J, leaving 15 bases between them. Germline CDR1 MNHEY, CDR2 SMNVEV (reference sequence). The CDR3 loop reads CASSWTQGSAEAFF. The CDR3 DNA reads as TGTGCCAGCAGTTGGACCCAGGGTTCCGCTGAAGCTTTCTTT.

CDR3 amino acids: CASSALRTNEQFF. The DNA for the CDR3 is TGTGCCAGCAGTGCCCTCCGTACCAATGAGCAGTTCTTC. The rearrangement links TRBV27 to TRBJ2-1; D is uncertain. This CDR3 comprises 13 residues. Germline CDR1 and CDR2: MNHEY and SMNVEV (reference sequence). The V end was cut by 5 bases, the J end by 6 bases, with 11 bases between.

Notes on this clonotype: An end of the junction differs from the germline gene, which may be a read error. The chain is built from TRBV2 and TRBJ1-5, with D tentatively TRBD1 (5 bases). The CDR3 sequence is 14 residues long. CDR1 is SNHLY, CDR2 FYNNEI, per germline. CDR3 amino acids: CASRDATDDQPQHF. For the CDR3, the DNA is TGTGCCAGCCGTGACGCGACAGATGATCAGCCGCAGCATTTT.

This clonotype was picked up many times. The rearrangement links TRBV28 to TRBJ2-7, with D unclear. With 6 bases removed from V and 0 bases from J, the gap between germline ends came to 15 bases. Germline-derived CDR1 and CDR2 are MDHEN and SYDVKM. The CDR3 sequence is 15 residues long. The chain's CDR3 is CASRPPAVSSYEQYF. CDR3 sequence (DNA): TGTGCCAGCAGACCCCCAGCAGTTAGCTCCTACGAGCAGTACTTC.

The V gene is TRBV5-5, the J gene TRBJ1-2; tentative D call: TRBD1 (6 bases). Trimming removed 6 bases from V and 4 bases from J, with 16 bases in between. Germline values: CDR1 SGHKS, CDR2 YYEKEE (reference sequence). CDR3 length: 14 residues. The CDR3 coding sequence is TGTGCCAGCACCCTGGACAGCTCCACCTATGGCTACACCTTC. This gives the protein CASTLDSSTYGYTF.

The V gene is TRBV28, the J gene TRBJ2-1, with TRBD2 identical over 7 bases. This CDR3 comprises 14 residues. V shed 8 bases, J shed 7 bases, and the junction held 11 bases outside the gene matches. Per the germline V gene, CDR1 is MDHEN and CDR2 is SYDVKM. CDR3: CASRKGLVRNEQFF. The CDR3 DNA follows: TGTGCCAGCCGGAAAGGACTAGTTAGGAATGAGCAGTTCTTC. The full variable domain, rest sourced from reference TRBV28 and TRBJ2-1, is DVKVTQSSRYLVKRTGEKVFLECVQDMDHENMFWYRQDPGLGLRLIYFSYDVKMKEKGDIPEGYSVSREKKERFSLILESASTNQTSMYLCASRKGLVRNEQFFGPGTRLTVL.

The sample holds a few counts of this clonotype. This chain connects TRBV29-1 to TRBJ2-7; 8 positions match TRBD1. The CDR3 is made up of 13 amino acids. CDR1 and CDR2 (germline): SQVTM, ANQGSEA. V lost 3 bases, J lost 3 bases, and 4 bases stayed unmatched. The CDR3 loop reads CSVDLGTGYEQYF. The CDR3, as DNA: TGCAGCGTTGATCTCGGGACAGGCTACGAGCAGTACTTC.

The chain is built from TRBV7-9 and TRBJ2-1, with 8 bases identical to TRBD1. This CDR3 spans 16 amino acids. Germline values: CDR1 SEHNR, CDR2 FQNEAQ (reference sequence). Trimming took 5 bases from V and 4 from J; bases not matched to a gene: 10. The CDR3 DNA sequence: TGTGCCAGCAGCCCATTAACGGGACAGGCTTACAATGAGCAGTTCTTC. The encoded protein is CASSPLTGQAYNEQFF. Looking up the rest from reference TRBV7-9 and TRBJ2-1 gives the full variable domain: DTGVSQNPRHKITKRGQNVTFRCDPISEHNRLYWYRQTLGQGPEFLTYFQNEAQLEKSRLLSDRFSAERPKGSFSTLEIQRTEQGDSAMYLCASSPLTGQAYNEQFFGPGTRLTVL.

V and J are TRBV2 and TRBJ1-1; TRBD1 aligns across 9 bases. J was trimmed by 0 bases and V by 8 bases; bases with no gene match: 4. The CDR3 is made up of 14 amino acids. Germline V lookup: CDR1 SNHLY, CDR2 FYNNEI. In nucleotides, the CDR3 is TGTGCCAGCGCCGGGACAGGGATGAACACTGAAGCTTTCTTT. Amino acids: CASAGTGMNTEAFF. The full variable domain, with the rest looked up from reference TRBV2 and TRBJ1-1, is EPEVTQTPSHQVTQMGQEVILRCVPISNHLYFYWYRQILGQKVEFLVSFYNNEISEKSEIFDDQFSVERPDGSNFTLKIRSTKLEDSAMYFCASAGTGMNTEAFFGQGTRLTVV.

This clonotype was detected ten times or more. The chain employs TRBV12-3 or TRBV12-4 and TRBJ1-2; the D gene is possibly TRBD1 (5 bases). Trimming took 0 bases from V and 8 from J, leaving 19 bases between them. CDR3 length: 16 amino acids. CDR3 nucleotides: TGTGCCAGCAGTTTAGCCGCGGGGCAGCTCCTTGGGGGCTACACCTTC. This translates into CASSLAAGQLLGGYTF.

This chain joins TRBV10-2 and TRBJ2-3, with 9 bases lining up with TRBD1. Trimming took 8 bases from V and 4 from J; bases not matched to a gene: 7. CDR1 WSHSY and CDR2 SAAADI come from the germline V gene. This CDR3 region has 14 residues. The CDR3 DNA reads TGCGCCAGCCTGGACAGGGGTTTGTCAGATACGCAGTATTTT. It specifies CASLDRGLSDTQYF.

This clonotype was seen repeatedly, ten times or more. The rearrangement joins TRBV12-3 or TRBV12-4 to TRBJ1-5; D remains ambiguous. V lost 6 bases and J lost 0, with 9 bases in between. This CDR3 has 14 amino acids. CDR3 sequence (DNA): TGTGCCAGCAGCCCCTTCGATAGCAATCAGCCCCAGCATTTT. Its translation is CASSPFDSNQPQHF.